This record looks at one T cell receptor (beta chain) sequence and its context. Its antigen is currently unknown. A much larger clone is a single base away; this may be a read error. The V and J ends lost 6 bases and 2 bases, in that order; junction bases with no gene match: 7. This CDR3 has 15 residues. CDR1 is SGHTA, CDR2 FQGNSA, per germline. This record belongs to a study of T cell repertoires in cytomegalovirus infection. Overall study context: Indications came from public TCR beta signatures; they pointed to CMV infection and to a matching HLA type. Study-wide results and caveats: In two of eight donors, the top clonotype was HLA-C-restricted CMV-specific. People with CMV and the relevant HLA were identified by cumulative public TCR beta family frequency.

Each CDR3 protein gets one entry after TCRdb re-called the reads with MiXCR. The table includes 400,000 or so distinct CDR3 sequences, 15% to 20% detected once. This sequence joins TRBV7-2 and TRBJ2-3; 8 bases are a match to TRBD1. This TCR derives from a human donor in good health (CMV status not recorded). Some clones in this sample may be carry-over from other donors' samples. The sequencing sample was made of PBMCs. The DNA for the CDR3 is TGTGCCAGCAGTGTGAGGACAGGGTTCACAGATACGCAGTATTTT. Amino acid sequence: CASSVRTGFTDTQYF. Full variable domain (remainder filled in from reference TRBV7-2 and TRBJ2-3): GAGVSQSPSNKVTEKGKDVELRCDPISGHTALYWYRQSLGQGLEFLIYFQGNSAPDKSGLPSDRFSAERTGGSVSTLTIQRTQQEDSAVYLCASSVRTGFTDTQYFGPGTRLTVL.